Included here is one T cell receptor (beta chain) sequence, with context. Trimming removed 3 bases from V and 3 bases from J, with 14 bases in between. Germline CDR1 reads SGHTA; CDR2 reads FQGNSA. The CDR3 has 15 amino acids. The data originate from a study of blood T cell repertoires in COVID-19. TCRdb's table, derived via immunoSEQ multiplex PCR, lists solely in-frame clones and lacks some. The table lists some 530,000 clones, around 85% of them singletons, with approximately 3.2% in the top ten. The sample was peripheral blood. The receptor's source is a human donor in a cohort sampled during active COVID-19. The rearrangement links TRBV7-2 to TRBJ1-2; D perhaps matches TRBD1 (6 bases). The CDR3 spells CASSLGHSLDYGYTF. Here the CDR3 DNA reads TGTGCCAGCAGCTTGGGACATTCGCTTGACTATGGCTACACCTTC.